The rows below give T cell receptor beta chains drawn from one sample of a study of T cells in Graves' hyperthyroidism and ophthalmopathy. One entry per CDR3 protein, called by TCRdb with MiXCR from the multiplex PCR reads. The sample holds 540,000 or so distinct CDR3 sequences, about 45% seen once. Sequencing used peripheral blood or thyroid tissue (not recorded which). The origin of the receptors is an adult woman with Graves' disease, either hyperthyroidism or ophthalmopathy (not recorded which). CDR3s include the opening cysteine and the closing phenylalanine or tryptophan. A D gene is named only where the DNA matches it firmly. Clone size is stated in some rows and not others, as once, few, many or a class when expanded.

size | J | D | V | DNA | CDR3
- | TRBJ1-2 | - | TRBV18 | TGTGCCAGCTCACCCGGGGGGGTCCTTCCTGGCTACACCTTC | CASSPGGVLPGYTF
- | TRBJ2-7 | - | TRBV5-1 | TGCGCCAGCAGCTTGGGGATCCCCTACGAGCAGTACTTC | CASSLGIPYEQYF
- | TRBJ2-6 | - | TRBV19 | TGTGCCAGTCCAAGTGGGTACTCTGGGGCCAACGTCCTGACTTTC | CASPSGYSGANVLTF
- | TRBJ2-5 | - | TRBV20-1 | TGCAGTGCAACGGACTCTGAAGAGACCCAGTACTTC | CSATDSEETQYF
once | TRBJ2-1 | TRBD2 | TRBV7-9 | TGTGCCAGCAGCTTAGGGGCTAGCGGGCCCTACAATGAGCAGTTCTTC | CASSLGASGPYNEQFF
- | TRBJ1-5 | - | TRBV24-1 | TGTGCCACCAGCGCCGCGGGGGGCAATCAGCCCCAGCATTTT | CATSAAGGNQPQHF
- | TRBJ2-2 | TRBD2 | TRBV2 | TGTGCCAGCAGTGAAGTGGGACTAATGAACACCGGGGAGCTGTTTTTT | CASSEVGLMNTGELFF
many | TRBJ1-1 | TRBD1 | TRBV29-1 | TGCAGCGTTGAAATGGCCGGGACAGTGAACACTGAAGCTTTCTTT | CSVEMAGTVNTEAFF
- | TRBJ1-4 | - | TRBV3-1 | TGTGCCAGCAGCCACCAAGGGGGGCGGCCCCATGAAAAACTGTTTTTT | CASSHQGGRPHEKLFF
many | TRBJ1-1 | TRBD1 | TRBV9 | TGTGCCAGCAGCCCAATCCCCGGGACAGGGGCCCCTGAAGCTTTCTTT | CASSPIPGTGAPEAFF
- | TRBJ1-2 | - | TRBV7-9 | TGTGCCAGCAGCTTGCCTTGGGGCTACGACTACACCTTC | CASSLPWGYDYTF
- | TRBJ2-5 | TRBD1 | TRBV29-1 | TGCAGCTTAAGGCGACAGGGTAAAGAGAAGACCCAGTACTTC | CSLRRQGKEKTQYF
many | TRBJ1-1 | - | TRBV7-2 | TGTGCCAGCAGCGGAGGGGACCGAAACACTGAAGCTTTCTTT | CASSGGDRNTEAFF
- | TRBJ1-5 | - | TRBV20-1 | TGCAGTGCTAGTAAGCATGGCAATCAGCCCCAGCATTTT | CSASKHGNQPQHF
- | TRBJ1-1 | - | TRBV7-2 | TGTGCCAGCAGCCTCCGGACAGCGGGCAACACTGAAGCTTTCTTT | CASSLRTAGNTEAFF
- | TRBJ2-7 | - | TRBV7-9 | TGTGCCAGCAGCGGACCGGGGGGCACTAAGCTCTACGAGCAGTACTTC | CASSGPGGTKLYEQYF
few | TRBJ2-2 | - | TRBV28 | TGTGCCAGCAGTTTCATCGGGAGTAACGGGGAGCTGTTTTTT | CASSFIGSNGELFF
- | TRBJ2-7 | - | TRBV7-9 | TGTGCCAGCAGGCCCATAGGGGGTCGCAATATCTATGGTGAAGCTACCTACGAGCAGTACTTC | CASRPIGGRNIYGEATYEQYF
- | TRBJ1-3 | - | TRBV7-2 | TGTGCCAGCAGCTTACGTAGGGTCTCTGGAAACACCATATATTTT | CASSLRRVSGNTIYF
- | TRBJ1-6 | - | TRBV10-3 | TGTGCCAGCAGTTACTCCCCCCTGGCATCGTATTCACCCCTCCACTTT | CASSYSPLASYSPLHF
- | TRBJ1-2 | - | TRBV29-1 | TGCAGCGCATTCTGGGGGGGCAGGGGCAACTATGGCTACACCTTC | CSAFWGGRGNYGYTF
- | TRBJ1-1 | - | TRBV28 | TGTGCCAGCAGTTTAGAAAGGGGAGGGAACACTGAAGCTTTCTTT | CASSLERGGNTEAFF
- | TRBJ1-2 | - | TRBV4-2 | TGTGCCAGCAGCCAAGGGGCATTCTATGGCTACACCTTC | CASSQGAFYGYTF
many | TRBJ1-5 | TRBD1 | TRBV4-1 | TGCGCCAGCAGCCCCCGGGACAGGGCCAATCAGCCCCAGCATTTT | CASSPRDRANQPQHF
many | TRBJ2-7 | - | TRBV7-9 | TGTGCCAGCAGCCCCAGTACCTACGAGCAGTACTTC | CASSPSTYEQYF
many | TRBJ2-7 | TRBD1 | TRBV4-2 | TGTGCCAGCAGCCCCTGGACAGGGAGCTCCTACGAGCAGTACTTC | CASSPWTGSSYEQYF
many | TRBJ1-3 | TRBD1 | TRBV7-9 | TGTGCCAGCAGCCCCACCCTCCAGGGGGGCACCATATATTTT | CASSPTLQGGTIYF
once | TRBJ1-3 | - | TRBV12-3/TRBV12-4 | TGTGCCAGCAGTTTAACCGGGGTCTCGGGATTT | CASSLTGVSGF
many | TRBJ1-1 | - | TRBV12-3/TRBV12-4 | TGTGCCGCCAGGGCCTTAATGACCACTGAAGCTTTCTTT | CAARALMTTEAFF